One and the same sample provided the 10 T cell receptor beta chains below, sequenced in a study of blood T cell repertoires in COVID-19. Libraries were prepared by immunoSEQ multiplex PCR; TCRdb keeps only in-frame clonotypes and omits some of them. The table has 100,000 to 120,000 clones, roughly 80% seen once. Sequenced: peripheral blood. These TCRs come from a woman in her forties with acute or convalescent COVID-19.

This clone was observed a few times. The rearrangement uses TRBV19 and TRBJ1-2; D uncertain. The CDR3 has 13 amino acids. V lost 8 bases and J 4 bases, leaving 14 bases between the germline ends. Germline CDR1 LNHDA, CDR2 SQIVND (reference sequence). This CDR3 reads CASRGELVYGYTF. CDR3 DNA: TGTGCCAGTCGGGGAGAACTGGTCTATGGCTACACCTTC.

The CDR3 spells CASSSAGNNYGYTF. The CDR3 DNA is TGCGCCAGCAGCTCTGCCGGGAATAACTATGGCTACACCTTC. The J gene is TRBJ1-2, the V gene TRBV5-1; D unresolved. The CDR3 sequence is 14 residues long. The germline gives CDR1 SGHRS, CDR2 YFSETQ. Trimming cost V 3 bases and J 1 base, with 10 bases left between them.

This clone was observed a single time. The genes are TRBV5-6 and TRBJ2-7; 11 bases align to TRBD1. The CDR3 is 17 residues long. The germline gives CDR1 SGHDT, CDR2 YYEEEE. V was pared by 3 bases and J by 3 bases, with 11 bases of the junction left unmatched. CDR3 DNA: TGTGCCAGCAGCTCCACAATATCAGGGACAGGGGGCTACGAGCAGTACTTC. Translated, it gives CASSSTISGTGGYEQYF.

The chain carries TRBV30 and TRBJ2-6; D gene ambiguous. The ends were cut back, 1 base at V and 2 bases at J, with 3 bases in the middle. There are 13 residues in the CDR3. Germline values: CDR1 GTSNPN, CDR2 SVGIG (reference sequence). This CDR3 is CAWSATGANVLTF. The DNA for the CDR3 is TGTGCCTGGAGTGCTACTGGGGCCAACGTCCTGACTTTC.

The rearrangement links TRBV5-6 to TRBJ1-3, with 8 positions matching TRBD1. The junction had 3 bases not matched to a gene; V was cut back by 0 bases and J by 16 bases. The CDR3 length is 11 residues. Germline CDR1 reads SGHDT; CDR2 reads YYEEEE. The CDR3 DNA reads TGTGCCAGCAGCTTGGCGGACAGGGTGTATTTT. Amino acid sequence: CASSLADRVYF.

The CDR3 region is CASSLGTGLYNEQFF. The CDR3 coding sequence is TGCGCCAGCAGCTTGGGGACTGGACTCTACAATGAGCAGTTCTTC. The chain couples TRBV5-1 to TRBJ2-1; a possible D gene is TRBD2 (5 bases). This CDR3 is 15 amino acids long. V was trimmed by 0 bases and J by 3 bases, leaving 10 bases between them. Germline V CDR1 and CDR2: SGHRS, YFSETQ.

The CDR3: CAWNSIRYNEQFF. The CDR3 region has the DNA TGTGCCTGGAACAGTATTAGATACAATGAGCAGTTCTTC. The chain links TRBV30 to TRBJ2-1; D is uncertain. This CDR3 is built from 13 residues. V dropped 4 bases and J dropped 4 bases, with 11 bases sitting between them. Germline-derived CDR1 and CDR2 are GTSNPN and SVGIG (reference sequence).

The gene calls are TRBV5-5 and TRBJ2-1; possibly TRBD1 for D (6 bases). The ends were cut back, 2 bases at V and 4 bases at J, with 19 bases in the middle. The CDR3 has 17 residues. Per germline, CDR1 SGHKS and CDR2 YYEKEE (reference sequence). The CDR3 loop reads CASSFATGRSRYNEQFF. The DNA of the CDR3 is TGTGCCAGCAGCTTCGCGACAGGCCGTTCTAGATACAATGAGCAGTTCTTC. Complete variable domain (other parts from reference TRBV5-5 and TRBJ2-1): DAGVTQSPTHLIKTRGQQVTLRCSPISGHKSVSWYQQVLGQGPQFIFQYYEKEERGRGNFPDRFSARQFPNYSSELNVNALLLGDSALYLCASSFATGRSRYNEQFFGPGTRLTVL.

The V call is TRBV19, the J call TRBJ1-5; D not certain. Trimming removed 7 bases at V and 3 bases at J, with 10 bases between. There are 13 residues in the CDR3. CDR1 LNHDA and CDR2 SQIVND come from the germline V gene (reference sequence). Here the CDR3 DNA reads TGTGCCAGTACGCGGCAGTTCAATCAGCCCCAGCATTTT. Its translation is CASTRQFNQPQHF.

The chain employs TRBV2 and TRBJ2-7, with a possible D match to TRBD1 (6 bases). The CDR3 loop spans 14 amino acids. Germline CDR1 is SNHLY and CDR2 is FYNNEI. The V end was cut by 4 bases, the J end by 3 bases, with 13 bases between. CDR3 protein: CASSGDKGFYEQYF. CDR3 nucleotides: TGTGCCAGCAGTGGGGACAAGGGCTTCTACGAGCAGTACTTC.